A single sample is the source of the 5 T cell receptor beta chains below, sequenced in a study of blood T cell repertoires in COVID-19. This table comes from immunoSEQ multiplex PCR, and its TCRdb copy is limited to in-frame clones, with some not included. This table has 150,000 to 200,000 clones, about 89% appearing once. Material for sequencing was peripheral blood. The origin of the receptors is an older man with acute or convalescent COVID-19.

The gene calls are TRBV5-1 and TRBJ2-2, with a weak D call TRBD1 (5 bases). The germline V gene encodes CDR1 SGHRS and CDR2 YFSETQ. The CDR3 has 15 amino acids. V gave up 4 bases and J gave up 5 bases, with 15 bases separating them. In DNA, the CDR3 is TGCGCCAGCAGCATTCTCCAGGGTAGAACCGGGGAGCTGTTTTTT. Protein sequence: CASSILQGRTGELFF.

The chain links TRBV28 to TRBJ2-7; a possible D gene is TRBD1 (6 bases). Trimming stripped 4 bases from V and 8 bases from J, with 9 bases between. CDR1 is MDHEN and CDR2 is SYDVKM in the germline V gene. The CDR3 runs to 11 residues. The CDR3 spells CASSSGQQQYF. The CDR3 region has the DNA TGTGCCAGCAGTTCCGGACAGCAGCAGTACTTC.

This clone has only a few counts. This rearrangement joins TRBV28 to TRBJ1-5; 8 bases are shared with TRBD1. The V segment lost 7 bases and the J segment 9 bases; nucleotides outside the gene matches: 14. This CDR3 is built from 15 residues. Germline V lookup: CDR1 MDHEN, CDR2 SYDVKM. CDR3 sequence (DNA): TGTGCCAGCAAGCTTGGGCAGGGGGCAAGTTGGCCCCAGCATTTT. This translates into CASKLGQGASWPQHF.

The genes are TRBV6-6 and TRBJ1-2; tentative D call: TRBD1 (6 bases). In germline, CDR1 is MNHNY, CDR2 SVGAGI (reference sequence). The CDR3 runs to 14 residues. Trimming took off 2 bases at V and 6 bases at J, with 13 bases between the two ends. CDR3 residues: CASSYLLAGDGYTF. The CDR3 DNA is TGTGCCAGCAGTTACCTGCTGGCAGGGGATGGCTACACCTTC.

This clone showed up just a few times. V and J are TRBV29-1 and TRBJ1-2; the match to TRBD1 covers 9 bases. J was trimmed by 3 bases and V by 6 bases; bases with no gene match: 5. This CDR3 spans 13 amino acids. Germline loops: CDR1 SQVTM, CDR2 ANQGSEA. The CDR3 DNA is TGCAGCGTGGATTGGACAGGGGACTATGGCTACACCTTC. Translation gives CSVDWTGDYGYTF.